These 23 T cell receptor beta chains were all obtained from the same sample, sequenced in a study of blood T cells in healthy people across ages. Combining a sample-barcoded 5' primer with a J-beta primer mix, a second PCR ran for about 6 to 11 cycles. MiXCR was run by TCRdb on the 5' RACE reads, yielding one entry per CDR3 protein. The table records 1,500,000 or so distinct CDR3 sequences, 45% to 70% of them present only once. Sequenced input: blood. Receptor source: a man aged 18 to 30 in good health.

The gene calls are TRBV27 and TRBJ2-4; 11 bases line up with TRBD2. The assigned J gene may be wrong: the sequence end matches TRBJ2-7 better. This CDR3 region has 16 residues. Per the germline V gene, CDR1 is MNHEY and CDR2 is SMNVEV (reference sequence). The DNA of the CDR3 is TGTGCCAGTCGCAGTGTCCATTTGGGACTAGCGGACGAGCAGTACTTC. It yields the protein CASRSVHLGLADEQYF.

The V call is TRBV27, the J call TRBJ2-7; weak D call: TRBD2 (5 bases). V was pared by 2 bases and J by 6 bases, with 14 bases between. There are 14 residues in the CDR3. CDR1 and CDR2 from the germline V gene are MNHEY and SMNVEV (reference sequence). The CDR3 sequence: CASSLAQRACEQYF. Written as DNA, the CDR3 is TGTGCCAGCAGTTTAGCACAGAGGGCCTGCGAGCAGTACTTC.

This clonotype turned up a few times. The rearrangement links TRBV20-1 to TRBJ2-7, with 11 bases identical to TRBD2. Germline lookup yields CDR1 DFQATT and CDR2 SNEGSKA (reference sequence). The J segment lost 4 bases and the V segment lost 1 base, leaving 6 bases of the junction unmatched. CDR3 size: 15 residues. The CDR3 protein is CSARGVLAGVYEQYF. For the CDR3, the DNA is TGCAGTGCTAGAGGGGTACTAGCGGGAGTTTACGAGCAGTACTTC.

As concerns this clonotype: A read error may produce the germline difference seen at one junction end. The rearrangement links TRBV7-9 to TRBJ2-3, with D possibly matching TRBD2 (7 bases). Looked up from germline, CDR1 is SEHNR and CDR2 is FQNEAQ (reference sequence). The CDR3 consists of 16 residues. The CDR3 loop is CASIKQRDTGTDTQYF. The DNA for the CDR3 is TGCGCCAGCATCAAACAGCGGGACACGGGAACAGATACGCAGTATTTT.

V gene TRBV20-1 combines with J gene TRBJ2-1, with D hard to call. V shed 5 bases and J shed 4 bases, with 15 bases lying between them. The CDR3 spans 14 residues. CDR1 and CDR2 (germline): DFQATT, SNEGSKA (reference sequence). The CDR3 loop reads CSALMVPGYNEQFF. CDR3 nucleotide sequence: TGCAGTGCTCTCATGGTCCCTGGGTACAATGAGCAGTTCTTC.

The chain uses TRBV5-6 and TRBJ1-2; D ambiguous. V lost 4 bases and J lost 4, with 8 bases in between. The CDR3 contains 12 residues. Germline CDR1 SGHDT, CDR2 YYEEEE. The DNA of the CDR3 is TGTGCCAGCAGCCTCTGGGTCTATGGCTACACCTTC. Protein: CASSLWVYGYTF.

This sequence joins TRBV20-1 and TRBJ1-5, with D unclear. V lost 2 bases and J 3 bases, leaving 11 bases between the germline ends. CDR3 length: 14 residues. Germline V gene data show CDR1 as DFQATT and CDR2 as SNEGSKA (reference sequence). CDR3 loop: CSARRSSPNQPQHF. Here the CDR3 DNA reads TGCAGTGCTAGAAGGAGTTCACCCAATCAGCCCCAGCATTTT.

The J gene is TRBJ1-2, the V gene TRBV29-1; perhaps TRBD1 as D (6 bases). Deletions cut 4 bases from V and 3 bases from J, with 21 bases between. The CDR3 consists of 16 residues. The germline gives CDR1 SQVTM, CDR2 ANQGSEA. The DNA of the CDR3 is TGCAGCGTTGGAAGGGAGACAGGCTGGTTCGACTATGGCTACACCTTC. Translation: CSVGRETGWFDYGYTF.

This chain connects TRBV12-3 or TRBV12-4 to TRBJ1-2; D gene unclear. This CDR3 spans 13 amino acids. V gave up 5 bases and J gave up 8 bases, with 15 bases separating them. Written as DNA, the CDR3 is TGTGCCAGCAGTCCCCCGATCTCCTCGGGCTACACCTTC. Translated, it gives CASSPPISSGYTF.

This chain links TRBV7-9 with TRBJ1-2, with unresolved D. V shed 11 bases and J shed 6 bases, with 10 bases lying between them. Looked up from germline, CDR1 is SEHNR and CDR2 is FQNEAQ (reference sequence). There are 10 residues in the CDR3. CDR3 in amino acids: CAFGRDGYTF. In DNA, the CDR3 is TGTGCCTTCGGTAGGGATGGCTACACCTTC.

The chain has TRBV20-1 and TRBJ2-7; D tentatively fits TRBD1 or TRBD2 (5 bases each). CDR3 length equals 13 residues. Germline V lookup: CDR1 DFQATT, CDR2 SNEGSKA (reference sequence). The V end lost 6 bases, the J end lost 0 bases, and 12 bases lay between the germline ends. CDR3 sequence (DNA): TGCAGTGCCGACGGTGGGGGCTCCTACGAGCAGTACTTC. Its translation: CSADGGGSYEQYF.

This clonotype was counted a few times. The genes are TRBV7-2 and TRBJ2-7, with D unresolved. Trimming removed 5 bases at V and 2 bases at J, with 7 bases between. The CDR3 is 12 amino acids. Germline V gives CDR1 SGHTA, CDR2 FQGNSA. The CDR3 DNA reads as TGTGCCAGCAGCAATACTCCCTACGAGCAGTACTTC. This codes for CASSNTPYEQYF.

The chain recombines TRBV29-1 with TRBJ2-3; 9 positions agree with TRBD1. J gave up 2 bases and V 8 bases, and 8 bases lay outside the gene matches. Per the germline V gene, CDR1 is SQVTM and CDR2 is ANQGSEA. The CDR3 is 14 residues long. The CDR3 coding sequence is TGCAGCATCCTGGGGGACAGGGCCACAGATACGCAGTATTTT. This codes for CSILGDRATDTQYF.

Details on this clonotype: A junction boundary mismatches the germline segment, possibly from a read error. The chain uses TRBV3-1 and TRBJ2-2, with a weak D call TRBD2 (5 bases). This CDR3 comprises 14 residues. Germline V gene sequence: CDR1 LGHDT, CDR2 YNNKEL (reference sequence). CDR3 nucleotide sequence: TGTGCCAGCAGCCAAGTGCCGAACACCGGGGAGCCGTTTTTT. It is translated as CASSQVPNTGEPFF.

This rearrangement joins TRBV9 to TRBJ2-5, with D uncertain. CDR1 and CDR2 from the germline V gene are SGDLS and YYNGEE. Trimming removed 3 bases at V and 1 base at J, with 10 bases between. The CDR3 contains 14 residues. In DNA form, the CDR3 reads TGTGCCAGCAGCGCCCCCGCATTCCAAGAGACCCAGTACTTC. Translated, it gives CASSAPAFQETQYF.

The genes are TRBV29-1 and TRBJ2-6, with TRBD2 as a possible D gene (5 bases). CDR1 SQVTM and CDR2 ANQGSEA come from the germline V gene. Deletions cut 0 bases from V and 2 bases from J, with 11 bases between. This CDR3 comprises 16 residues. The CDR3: CSVEDLEGPGANVLTF. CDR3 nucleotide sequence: TGCAGCGTTGAAGATTTAGAGGGTCCTGGGGCCAACGTCCTGACTTTC.

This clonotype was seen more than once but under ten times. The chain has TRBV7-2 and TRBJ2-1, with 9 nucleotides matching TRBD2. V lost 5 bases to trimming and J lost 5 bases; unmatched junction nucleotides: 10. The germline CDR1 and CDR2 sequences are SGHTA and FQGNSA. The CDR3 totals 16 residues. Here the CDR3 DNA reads TGTGCCAGCAGCCCTCCCTGGGCTAGCGGGAACAATGAGCAGTTCTTC. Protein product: CASSPPWASGNNEQFF.

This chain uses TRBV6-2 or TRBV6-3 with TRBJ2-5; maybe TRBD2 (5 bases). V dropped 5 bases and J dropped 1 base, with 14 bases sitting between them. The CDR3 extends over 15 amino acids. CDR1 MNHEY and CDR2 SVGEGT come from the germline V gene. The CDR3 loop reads CASSPSAGLQETQYF. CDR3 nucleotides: TGTGCCAGCAGTCCCTCCGCGGGCCTCCAAGAGACCCAGTACTTC.

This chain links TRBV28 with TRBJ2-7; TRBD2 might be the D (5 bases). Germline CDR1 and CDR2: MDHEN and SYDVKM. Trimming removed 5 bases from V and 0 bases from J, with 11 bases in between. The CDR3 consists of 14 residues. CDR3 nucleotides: TGTGCCAGCAGTAATACTAGAAGCTCCTACGAGCAGTACTTC. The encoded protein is CASSNTRSSYEQYF.

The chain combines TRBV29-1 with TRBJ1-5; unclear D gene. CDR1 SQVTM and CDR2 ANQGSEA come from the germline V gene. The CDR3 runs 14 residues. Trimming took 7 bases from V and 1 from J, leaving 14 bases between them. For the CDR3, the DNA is TGCAGCGCCCTGGACCCGACGAGCAATCAGCCCCAGCATTTT. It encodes CSALDPTSNQPQHF.

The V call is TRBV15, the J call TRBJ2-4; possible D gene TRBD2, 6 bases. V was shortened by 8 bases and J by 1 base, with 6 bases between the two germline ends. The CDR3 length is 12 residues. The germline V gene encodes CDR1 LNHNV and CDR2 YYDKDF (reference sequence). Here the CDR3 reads CATGGAKNIQYF. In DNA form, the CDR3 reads TGTGCCACCGGAGGGGCCAAAAACATTCAGTACTTC.

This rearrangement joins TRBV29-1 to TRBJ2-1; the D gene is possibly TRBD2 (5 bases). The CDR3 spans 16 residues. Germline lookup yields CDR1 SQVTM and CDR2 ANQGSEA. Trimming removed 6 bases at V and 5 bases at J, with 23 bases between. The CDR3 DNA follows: TGCAGCGTCGCCGCCCGGGGAGCAGGTAGGAACAATGAGCAGTTCTTC. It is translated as CSVAARGAGRNNEQFF.

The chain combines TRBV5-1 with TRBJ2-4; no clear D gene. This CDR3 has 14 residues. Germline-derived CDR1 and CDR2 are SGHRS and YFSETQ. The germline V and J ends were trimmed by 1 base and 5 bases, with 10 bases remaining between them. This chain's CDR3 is CASSLWGGENIQYF. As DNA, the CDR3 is TGCGCCAGCAGCTTGTGGGGTGGAGAAAACATTCAGTACTTC.